This T cell receptor (beta chain) was retrieved from a study of blood T cell repertoires in COVID-19. Study as a whole: Samples of COVID-19 (acute and convalescent) were obtained from the United States, Italy and Spain.

In the authors' workflow: Nucleated cell number was recorded as an estimate derived from reference gene primer amplification. This table comes from immunoSEQ multiplex PCR, and its TCRdb copy is limited to in-frame clones, with some not included. That table gives V, J and clone size, and the DNA gave D and trimming. The table records about 110,000 clones, more than 70% of them present only once. V dropped 1 base and J dropped 7 bases, with 10 bases sitting between them. The CDR3 is 13 residues long. The V gene's germline CDR1 is LNHDA and CDR2 SQIVND (reference sequence). The sequence was obtained from a woman between 45 and 60 years old with acute or convalescent COVID-19. The chain carries TRBV19 and TRBJ1-2, with D perhaps TRBD1 (5 bases). Sequencing input: peripheral blood. CDR3 nucleotide sequence: TGTGCCAGTAGTATAGGGGACGGGGGTGGCTACACCTTC. Its translation: CASSIGDGGGYTF.